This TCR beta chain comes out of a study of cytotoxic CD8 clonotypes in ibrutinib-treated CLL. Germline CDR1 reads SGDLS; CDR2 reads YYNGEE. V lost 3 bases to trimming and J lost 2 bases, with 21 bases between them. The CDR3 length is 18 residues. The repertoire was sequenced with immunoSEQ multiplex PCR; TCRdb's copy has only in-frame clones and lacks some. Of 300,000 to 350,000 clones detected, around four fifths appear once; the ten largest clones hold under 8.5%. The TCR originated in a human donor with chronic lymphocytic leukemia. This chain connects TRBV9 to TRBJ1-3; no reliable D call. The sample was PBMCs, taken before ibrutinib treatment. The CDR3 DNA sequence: TGTGCCAGCAGCGCAGCTCCCACCCTCCTTCGCCCTGGAAACACCATATATTTT. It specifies CASSAAPTLLRPGNTIYF.